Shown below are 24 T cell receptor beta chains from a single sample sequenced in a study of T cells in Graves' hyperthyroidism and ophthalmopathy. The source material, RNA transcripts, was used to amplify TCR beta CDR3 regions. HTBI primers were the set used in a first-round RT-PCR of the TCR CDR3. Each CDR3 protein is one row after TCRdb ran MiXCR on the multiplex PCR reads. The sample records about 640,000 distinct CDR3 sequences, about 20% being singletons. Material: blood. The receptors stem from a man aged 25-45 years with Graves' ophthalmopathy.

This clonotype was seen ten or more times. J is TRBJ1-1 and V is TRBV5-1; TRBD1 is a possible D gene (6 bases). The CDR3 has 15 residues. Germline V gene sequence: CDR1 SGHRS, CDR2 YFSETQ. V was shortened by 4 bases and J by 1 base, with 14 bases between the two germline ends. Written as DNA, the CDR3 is TGCGCCAGCAGCCCCTTTCCGGACAGGAACACTGAAGCTTTCTTT. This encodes CASSPFPDRNTEAFF.

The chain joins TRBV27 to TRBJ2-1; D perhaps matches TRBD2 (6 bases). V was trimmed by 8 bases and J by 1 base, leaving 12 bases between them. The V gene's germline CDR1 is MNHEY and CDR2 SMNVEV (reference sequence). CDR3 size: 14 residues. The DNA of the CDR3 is TGTGCCAGCGGTGGGAGGCTGTCCTACAATGAGCAGTTCTTC. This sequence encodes CASGGRLSYNEQFF.

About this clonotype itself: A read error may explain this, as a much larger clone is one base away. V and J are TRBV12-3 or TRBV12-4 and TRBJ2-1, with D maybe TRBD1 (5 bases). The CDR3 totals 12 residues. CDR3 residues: CAGSPQGNEQFF. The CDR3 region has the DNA TGTGCCGGCAGCCCCCAGGGAAATGAGCAGTTCTTC.

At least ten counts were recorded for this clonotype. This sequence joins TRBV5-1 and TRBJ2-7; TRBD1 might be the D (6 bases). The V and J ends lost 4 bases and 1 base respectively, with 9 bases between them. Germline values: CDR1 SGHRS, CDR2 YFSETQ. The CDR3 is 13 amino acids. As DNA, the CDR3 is TGCGCCAGCAGCCACAGGGAGTCCTACGAGCAGTACTTC. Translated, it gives CASSHRESYEQYF.

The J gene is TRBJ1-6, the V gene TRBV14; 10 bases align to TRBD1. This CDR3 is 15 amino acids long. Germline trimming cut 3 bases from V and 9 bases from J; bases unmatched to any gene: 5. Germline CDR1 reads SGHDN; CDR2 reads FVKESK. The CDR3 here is CASSQGQGRTSPLHF. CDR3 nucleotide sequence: TGTGCCAGCAGCCAGGGACAGGGGCGGACTTCACCCCTCCACTTT.

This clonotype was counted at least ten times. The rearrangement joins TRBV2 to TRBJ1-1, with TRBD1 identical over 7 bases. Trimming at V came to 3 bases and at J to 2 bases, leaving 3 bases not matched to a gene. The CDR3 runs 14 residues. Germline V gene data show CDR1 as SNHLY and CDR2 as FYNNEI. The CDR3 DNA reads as TGTGCCAGCAGTGACGACAGGGTCAACACTGAAGCTTTCTTT. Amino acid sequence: CASSDDRVNTEAFF.

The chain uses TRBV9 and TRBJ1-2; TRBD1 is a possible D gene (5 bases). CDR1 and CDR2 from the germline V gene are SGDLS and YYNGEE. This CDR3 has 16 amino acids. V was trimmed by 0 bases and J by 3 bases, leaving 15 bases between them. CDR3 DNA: TGTGCCAGCAGCGTAGCCGGGGACCCCTCTCACTATGGCTACACCTTC. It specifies CASSVAGDPSHYGYTF.

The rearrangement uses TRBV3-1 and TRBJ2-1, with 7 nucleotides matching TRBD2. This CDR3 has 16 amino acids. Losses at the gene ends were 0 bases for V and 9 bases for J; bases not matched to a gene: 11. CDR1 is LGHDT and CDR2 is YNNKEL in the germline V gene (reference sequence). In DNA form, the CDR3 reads TGTGCCAGCAGCCAAGAAAGAAGGCGGGAGTTCGGTGAGCAGTTCTTC. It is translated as CASSQERRREFGEQFF.

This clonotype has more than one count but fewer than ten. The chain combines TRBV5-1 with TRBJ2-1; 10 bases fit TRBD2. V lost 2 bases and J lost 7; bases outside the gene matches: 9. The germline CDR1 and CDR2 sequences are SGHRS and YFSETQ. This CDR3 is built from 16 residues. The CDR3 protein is CASSLLAGPRGNEQFF. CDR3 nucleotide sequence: TGCGCCAGCAGCTTACTAGCGGGGCCGCGGGGTAATGAGCAGTTCTTC.

The CDR3 reads CATSDKTGGYNEQFF. The CDR3 DNA sequence: TGTGCCACCAGTGATAAGACAGGGGGCTACAATGAGCAGTTCTTC. This rearrangement joins TRBV24-1 to TRBJ2-1; 9 bases are a match to TRBD1. The CDR3 runs to 15 residues. Germline-derived CDR1 and CDR2 are KGHDR and SFDVKD. V shed 3 bases, J shed 3 bases, and the junction held 2 bases outside the gene matches.

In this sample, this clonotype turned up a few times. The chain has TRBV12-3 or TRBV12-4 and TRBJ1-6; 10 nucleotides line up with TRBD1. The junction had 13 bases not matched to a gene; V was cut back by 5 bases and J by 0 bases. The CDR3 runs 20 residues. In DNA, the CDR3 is TGTGCCAGCAGTCCGACAGGGGGCCGCCTGAAAAGCTCCTATAATTCACCCCTCCACTTT. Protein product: CASSPTGGRLKSSYNSPLHF.

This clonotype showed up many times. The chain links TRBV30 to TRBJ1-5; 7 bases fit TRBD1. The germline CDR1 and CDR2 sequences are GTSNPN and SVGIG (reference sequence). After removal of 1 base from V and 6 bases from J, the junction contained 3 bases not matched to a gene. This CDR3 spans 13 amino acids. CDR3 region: CAWSDRGGQPQHF. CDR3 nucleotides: TGTGCCTGGAGTGACAGGGGTGGTCAGCCCCAGCATTTT.

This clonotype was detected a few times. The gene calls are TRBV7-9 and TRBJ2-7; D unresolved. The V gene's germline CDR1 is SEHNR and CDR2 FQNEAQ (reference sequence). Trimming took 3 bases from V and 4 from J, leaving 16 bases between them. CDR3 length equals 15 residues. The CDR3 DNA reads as TGTGCCAGCAGCTTTTTGGGGATACTGATATACGAGCAGTACTTC. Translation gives CASSFLGILIYEQYF. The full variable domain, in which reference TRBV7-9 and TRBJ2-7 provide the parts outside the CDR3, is DTGVSQNPRHKITKRGQNVTFRCDPISEHNRLYWYRQTLGQGPEFLTYFQNEAQLEKSRLLSDRFSAERPKGSFSTLEIQRTEQGDSAMYLCASSFLGILIYEQYFGPGTRLTVT.

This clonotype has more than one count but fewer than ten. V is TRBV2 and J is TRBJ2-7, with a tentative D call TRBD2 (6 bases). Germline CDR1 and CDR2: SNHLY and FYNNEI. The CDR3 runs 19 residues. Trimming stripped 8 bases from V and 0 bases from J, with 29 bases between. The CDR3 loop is CASGGGPGLIHTSSYEQYF. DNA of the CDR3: TGTGCCAGCGGGGGAGGCCCCGGACTTATTCATACCAGCTCCTACGAGCAGTACTTC.

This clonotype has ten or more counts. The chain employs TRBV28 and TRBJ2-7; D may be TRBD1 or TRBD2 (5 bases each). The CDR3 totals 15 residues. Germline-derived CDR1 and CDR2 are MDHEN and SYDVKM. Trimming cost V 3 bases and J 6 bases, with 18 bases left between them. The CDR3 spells CASSFFWDGPGEQYF. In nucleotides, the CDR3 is TGTGCCAGCAGTTTCTTTTGGGACGGCCCCGGCGAGCAGTACTTC.

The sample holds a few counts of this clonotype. CDR3 DNA sequence: TGTGCCAGTAGTGCGGAAGGGAGACTAGCGGTTCAAGAGACCCAGTACTTC. Encoded protein: CASSAEGRLAVQETQYF. The rearrangement links TRBV19 to TRBJ2-5; 9 bases fit TRBD2. The junction had 12 bases not matched to a gene; V was cut back by 5 bases and J by 2 bases. Germline V CDR1 and CDR2: LNHDA, SQIVND (reference sequence). The CDR3 totals 17 residues.

The DNA for the CDR3 is TGTGCCTGGAGCGATGTAACGCCTAATGAAAAACTGTTTTTT. It specifies CAWSDVTPNEKLFF. The chain has TRBV30 and TRBJ1-4; D unresolved. Trimming took off 3 bases at V and 3 bases at J, with 11 bases between the two ends. Germline CDR1 is GTSNPN and CDR2 is SVGIG (reference sequence). The CDR3 contains 14 residues. Full variable domain (missing parts from reference TRBV30 and TRBJ1-4): SQTIHQWPATLVQPVGSPLSLECTVEGTSNPNLYWYRQAAGRGLQLLFYSVGIGQISSEVPQNLSASRPQDRQFILSSKKLLLSDSGFYLCAWSDVTPNEKLFFGSGTQLSVL.

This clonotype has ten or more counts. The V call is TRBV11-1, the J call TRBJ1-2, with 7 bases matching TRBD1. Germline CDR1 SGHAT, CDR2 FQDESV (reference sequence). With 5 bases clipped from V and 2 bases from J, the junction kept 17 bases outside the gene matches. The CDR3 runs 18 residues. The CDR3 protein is CASSKLGQTFTKNYGYTF. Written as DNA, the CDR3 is TGTGCCAGCAGCAAACTGGGACAGACCTTCACGAAAAACTATGGCTACACCTTC.

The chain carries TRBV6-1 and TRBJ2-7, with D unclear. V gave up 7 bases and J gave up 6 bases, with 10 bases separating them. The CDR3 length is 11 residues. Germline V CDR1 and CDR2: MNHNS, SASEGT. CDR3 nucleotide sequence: TGTGCCAGCACATCCCCGCGCGAGCAGTACTTC. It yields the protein CASTSPREQYF.

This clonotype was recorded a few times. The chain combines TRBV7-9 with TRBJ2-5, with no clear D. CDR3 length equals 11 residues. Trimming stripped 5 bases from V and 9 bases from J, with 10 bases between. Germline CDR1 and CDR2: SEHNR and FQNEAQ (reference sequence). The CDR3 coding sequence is TGTGCCAGCAGCCTAGACCAACCCCAGTACTTC. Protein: CASSLDQPQYF.

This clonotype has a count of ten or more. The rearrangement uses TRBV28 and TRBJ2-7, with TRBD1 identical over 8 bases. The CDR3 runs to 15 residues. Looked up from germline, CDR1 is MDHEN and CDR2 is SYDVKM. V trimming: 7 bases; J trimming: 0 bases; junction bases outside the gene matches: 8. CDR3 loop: CASTTGQALSYEQYF. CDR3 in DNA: TGTGCCAGCACAACGGGACAGGCCCTCTCCTACGAGCAGTACTTC. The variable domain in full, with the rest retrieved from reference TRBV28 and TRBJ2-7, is DVKVTQSSRYLVKRTGEKVFLECVQDMDHENMFWYRQDPGLGLRLIYFSYDVKMKEKGDIPEGYSVSREKKERFSLILESASTNQTSMYLCASTTGQALSYEQYFGPGTRLTVT.

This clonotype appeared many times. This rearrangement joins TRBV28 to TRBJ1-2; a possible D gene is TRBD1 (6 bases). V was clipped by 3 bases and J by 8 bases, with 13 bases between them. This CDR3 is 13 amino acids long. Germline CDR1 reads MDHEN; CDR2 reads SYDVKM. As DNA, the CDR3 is TGTGCCAGCAGTTTCCCCAGGGGTGCGGGCTACACCTTC. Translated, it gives CASSFPRGAGYTF.

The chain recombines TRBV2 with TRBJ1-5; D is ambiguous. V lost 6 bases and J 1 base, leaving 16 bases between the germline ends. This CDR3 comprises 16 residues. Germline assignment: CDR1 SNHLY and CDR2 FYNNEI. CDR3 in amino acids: CASSPLPWNSNQPQHF. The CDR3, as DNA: TGTGCCAGCAGCCCCCTGCCCTGGAACAGCAATCAGCCCCAGCATTTT.

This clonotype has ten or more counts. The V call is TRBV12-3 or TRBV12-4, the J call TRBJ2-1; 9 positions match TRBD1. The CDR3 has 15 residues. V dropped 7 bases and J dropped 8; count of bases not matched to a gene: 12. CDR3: CASTLGGQGSDEQFF. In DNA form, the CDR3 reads TGTGCCAGCACCTTAGGAGGACAGGGGTCGGATGAGCAGTTCTTC.